The 18 T cell receptor beta chains below come from one sample, sequenced in a study of radiation and T cells in renal cell carcinoma. Described time point: baseline pretreatment blood. Regarding treatment: 15 Gy SBRT to primary tumor, nephrectomy 4 weeks later. The repertoire was sequenced with immunoSEQ multiplex PCR; TCRdb's copy has only in-frame clones and lacks some. The sample contains 70,000 to 100,000 clones, 82% of which appear only once. Material: blood, obtained from a patient whose treatment included radiotherapy and nephrectomy. These TCRs come from a man aged 55-75 years with renal cell carcinoma.

V gene TRBV21-1 combines with J gene TRBJ1-5. TRBV21-1 is deemed a pseudogene. The CDR3 has 15 amino acids. The DNA for the CDR3 is TGTGCCAGCATAGTCGGGGGGGTCTATGGACAGCCCCAGCATTTT. Translating gives CASIVGGVYGQPQHF.

The V gene is TRBV6-6, the J gene TRBJ2-7, with D possibly matching TRBD2 (6 bases). Deletions cut 2 bases from V and 0 bases from J, with 8 bases between. There are 14 residues in the CDR3. Germline V gene sequence: CDR1 MNHNY, CDR2 SVGAGI (reference sequence). The CDR3 is CASSYPGSSYEQYF. CDR3 in DNA: TGTGCCAGCAGTTACCCCGGGAGCTCCTACGAGCAGTACTTC.

The chain combines TRBV21-1 with TRBJ2-5; TRBD1 was called by the table and not checked on the DNA. TRBV21-1 is termed a pseudogene. There are 15 residues in the CDR3. The CDR3 sequence is CASSKRGNRNETQYF. For the CDR3, the DNA is TGTGCCAGCAGCAAAAGGGGGAACAGAAATGAGACCCAGTACTTC.

V is TRBV4-1 and J is TRBJ1-2, with 9 bases lining up with TRBD1. Germline trimming cut 5 bases from V and 6 bases from J; bases unmatched to any gene: 13. Germline CDR1 and CDR2: MGHRA and YSYEKL. This CDR3 spans 16 amino acids. The CDR3 bases are TGCGCCAGCAGCGACCGTGCCGGGACAGGGCGGGATGGCTACACCTTC. This sequence encodes CASSDRAGTGRDGYTF.

The rearrangement uses TRBV28 and TRBJ1-1; the D is unclear. Trimming pared 6 bases from V and 3 bases from J, leaving 17 bases between. The CDR3 has 15 amino acids. Germline V gene data show CDR1 as MDHEN and CDR2 as SYDVKM. The CDR3: CASSRPGRWDTEAFF. CDR3 sequence (DNA): TGTGCCAGCAGCCGACCCGGGCGGTGGGACACTGAAGCTTTCTTT.

The CDR3 coding sequence is TGTGCCAGCAGCTCCCGGGGTTATAGCAATCAGCCCCAGCATTTT. This gives the protein CASSSRGYSNQPQHF. The rearrangement uses TRBV9 and TRBJ1-5, with D uncertain. CDR1 is SGDLS, CDR2 YYNGEE, per germline. The CDR3 consists of 15 residues. The V and J ends lost 4 bases and 0 bases respectively, with 11 bases between them.

This clone was counted once. The chain combines TRBV14 with TRBJ2-7, with TRBD1 as a possible D gene (7 bases). The CDR3 runs 17 residues. Per the germline V gene, CDR1 is SGHDN and CDR2 is FVKESK. V was clipped by 9 bases and J by 2 bases, with 26 bases between them. The CDR3 nucleotides are TGTGCCAGACACTCGGACAGGTCATGGGAGCGGGCCTACGAGCAGTACTTC. Translation: CARHSDRSWERAYEQYF.

V is TRBV10-3 and J is TRBJ2-7; D gene ambiguous. Germline CDR1 and CDR2: ENHRY and SYGVKD. The CDR3 covers 12 residues. The ends were cut back, 5 bases at V and 7 bases at J, with 12 bases in the middle. DNA of the CDR3: TGTGCCATCAGTCCGATCGGAGATGAGCAGTACTTC. Its protein is CAISPIGDEQYF.

The chain carries TRBV9 and TRBJ2-5; D is uncertain. The CDR3 has 17 amino acids. Trimming left V 2 bases short and J 3 bases short, with 20 bases between. CDR1 SGDLS and CDR2 YYNGEE come from the germline V gene. The DNA of the CDR3 is TGTGCCAGCAGCGTTTTCCGTGGATCGAACGTTGAAGAGACCCAGTACTTC. Translation gives CASSVFRGSNVEETQYF.

J is TRBJ2-1 and V is TRBV20-1, with 10 positions matching TRBD2. Per germline, CDR1 DFQATT and CDR2 SNEGSKA (reference sequence). The CDR3 loop spans 11 amino acids. Trimming took 2 bases from V and 15 from J; bases not matched to a gene: 4. CDR3 nucleotides: TGCAGTGCTAGACCGGGACTAGCGCCGTTCTTC. It translates to CSARPGLAPFF.

The chain uses TRBV5-1 and TRBJ1-4, with 9 bases that match TRBD1. There are 14 residues in the CDR3. Germline-derived CDR1 and CDR2 are SGHRS and YFSETQ. V trimming: 3 bases; J trimming: 5 bases; junction bases outside the gene matches: 2. CDR3 residues: CASSSGTGNEKLFF. The CDR3 coding sequence is TGCGCCAGCAGCTCCGGGACAGGGAATGAAAAACTGTTTTTT.

The V call is TRBV11-3, the J call TRBJ2-6; D ambiguous. The CDR3 totals 18 residues. Per the germline V gene, CDR1 is SGHNT and CDR2 is YENEEA. V lost 1 base, J lost 1 base, and 14 bases lay in between. The CDR3 DNA is TGTGCCAGCAGCTTAGGATGGGCCAGCCAATCTGGGGCCAACGTCCTGACTTTC. Its translation: CASSLGWASQSGANVLTF. Combining the CDR3 with reference TRBV11-3 and TRBJ2-6 gives the whole variable domain EAGVVQSPRYKIIEKKQPVAFWCNPISGHNTLYWYLQNLGQGPELLIRYENEEAVDDSQLPKDRFSAERLKGVDSTLKIQPAELGDSAVYLCASSLGWASQSGANVLTFGAGSRLTVL.

The chain joins TRBV10-1 to TRBJ2-1; 10 bases map to TRBD2. The V and J ends lost 2 bases and 7 bases, in that order; junction bases with no gene match: 5. This CDR3 is 15 amino acids long. From germline, CDR1 is WNHNN and CDR2 SYGVQD (reference sequence). The CDR3 is CASSEAASGSNEQFF. CDR3 coding DNA: TGCGCCAGCAGTGAGGCGGCTAGCGGGAGTAATGAGCAGTTCTTC.

The rearrangement uses TRBV7-9 and TRBJ2-3, with 9 bases identical to TRBD2. This CDR3 contains 17 residues. V shed 6 bases and J 2 bases; nucleotides not matched to a gene: 12. In germline, CDR1 is SEHNR, CDR2 FQNEAQ (reference sequence). CDR3 nucleotide sequence: TGTGCCAGCAGACTCTCGGGGCGGGAGGGCCCCACAGATACGCAGTATTTT. Protein product: CASRLSGREGPTDTQYF.

The chain uses TRBV27 and TRBJ1-2; no definite D call. The CDR3 is 17 amino acids. Deletions cut 2 bases from V and 2 bases from J, with 18 bases between. From germline, CDR1 is MNHEY and CDR2 SMNVEV (reference sequence). CDR3 sequence reads: CASSLKGSYNSNYGYTF. CDR3 DNA sequence: TGTGCCAGCAGTTTAAAGGGAAGCTATAACTCAAACTATGGCTACACCTTC.

V is TRBV18 and J is TRBJ1-1; TRBD1 aligns across 7 bases. The germline V gene has CDR1 KGHSH and CDR2 LQKENI. This CDR3 is built from 15 residues. After removal of 4 bases from V and 4 bases from J, the junction contained 9 bases not matched to a gene. The CDR3 DNA reads TGTGCCAGCTCACGCGACAGGGCTGCGGCCACTGAAGCTTTCTTT. Translated, it gives CASSRDRAAATEAFF. Looking up the rest from reference TRBV18 and TRBJ1-1 gives the full variable domain: NAGVMQNPRHLVRRRGQEARLRCSPMKGHSHVYWYRQLPEEGLKFMVYLQKENIIDESGMPKERFSAEFPKEGPSILRIQQVVRGDSAAYFCASSRDRAAATEAFFGQGTRLTVV.

The chain combines TRBV5-5 with TRBJ1-2, with 8 bases fitting TRBD1. Germline lookup yields CDR1 SGHKS and CDR2 YYEKEE (reference sequence). After removal of 2 bases from V and 1 base from J, the junction contained 10 bases not matched to a gene. This CDR3 is built from 17 residues. The CDR3 loop is CASSLRAGTGRNYGYTF. CDR3 coding DNA: TGTGCCAGCAGCTTACGGGCCGGGACAGGTCGTAACTATGGCTACACCTTC.

The count of this clone is one. This chain links TRBV5-1 with TRBJ2-1, with D unresolved. The CDR3 totals 11 residues. V shed 5 bases and J shed 9 bases, with 9 bases lying between them. Germline loops: CDR1 SGHRS, CDR2 YFSETQ. The CDR3 DNA reads TGCGCCAGCAGAGCAATAGGTGAGCAGTTCTTC. Protein sequence: CASRAIGEQFF.